The 30 T cell receptor beta chains below were found in one sample sequenced in a study of T cell repertoires in aging, cancer and after chemotherapy. Multiplex touch-down PCR with TRB-A/B primers amplified rearranged V-D-J TRB sequences. TCRdb reanalysed the multiplex PCR reads using MiXCR and keeps one entry per CDR3 protein. Of about 5,800 distinct CDR3 sequences in the sample, around a quarter were seen once. TCR beta rearrangements were amplified from peripheral blood genomic DNA. Sequencing was done on a sample of blood. All receptors derive from a human donor with a blood cancer.

This clonotype was found a few times. The chain links TRBV5-1 to TRBJ1-4; D is unresolved. V dropped 0 bases and J dropped 16 bases, with 16 bases sitting between them. The germline V gene encodes CDR1 SGHRS and CDR2 YFSETQ. CDR3 length: 13 amino acids. The CDR3 coding sequence is TGCGCCAGCAGCTTGGAGGATTGGACGCGGCCGTTTTTT. It yields the protein CASSLEDWTRPFF.

A few counts support this clonotype. The V gene is TRBV30, the J gene TRBJ1-1; D remains ambiguous. This CDR3 region has 11 residues. Trimming removed 0 bases at V and 11 bases at J, with 10 bases between. CDR1 and CDR2 (germline): GTSNPN, SVGIG (reference sequence). CDR3 in amino acids: CAWSVNAGAFF. The CDR3 nucleotides are TGTGCCTGGAGTGTAAACGCGGGGGCTTTCTTT. Full variable domain (remainder filled in from reference TRBV30 and TRBJ1-1): SQTIHQWPATLVQPVGSPLSLECTVEGTSNPNLYWYRQAAGRGLQLLFYSVGIGQISSEVPQNLSASRPQDRQFILSSKKLLLSDSGFYLCAWSVNAGAFFGQGTRLTVV.

This clonotype was seen more than once but under ten times. The chain carries TRBV5-1 and TRBJ2-2; 9 bases fit TRBD2. The CDR3 loop spans 18 amino acids. Germline-derived CDR1 and CDR2 are SGHRS and YFSETQ. V trimming: 5 bases; J trimming: 6 bases; junction bases outside the gene matches: 17. CDR3 sequence (DNA): TGCGCCAGCAGTAACACCGGGACTAGCTTTAGAAACGCCGGGGAGCTGTTTTTT. It encodes CASSNTGTSFRNAGELFF. The entire variable domain, with the rest obtained from reference TRBV5-1 and TRBJ2-2, is as follows: KAGVTQTPRYLIKTRGQQVTLSCSPISGHRSVSWYQQTPGQGLQFLFEYFSETQRNKGNFPGRFSGRQFSNSRSEMNVSTLELGDSALYLCASSNTGTSFRNAGELFFGEGSRLTVL.

This chain connects TRBV28 to TRBJ1-2; D gene ambiguous. CDR1 is MDHEN, CDR2 SYDVKM, per germline. V dropped 6 bases and J dropped 8 bases, with 10 bases sitting between them. The CDR3 totals 11 residues. The CDR3 loop is CASSGSRGYTF. CDR3 nucleotides: TGTGCCAGCAGCGGGTCAAGGGGCTACACCTTC.

This clonotype is medium-sized in the sample. The chain has TRBV19 and TRBJ2-5; 8 nucleotides line up with TRBD2. The CDR3 runs 13 residues. V was clipped by 10 bases and J by 1 base; unmatched bases: 5. Germline assignment: CDR1 LNHDA and CDR2 SQIVND (reference sequence). The CDR3 spells CATREGPQETQYF. As DNA, the CDR3 is TGTGCCACCCGGGAGGGGCCCCAAGAGACCCAGTACTTC.

V usage is TRBV7-9 and J usage is TRBJ2-1; 7 bases match TRBD2. This CDR3 region has 15 residues. Unmatched junction bases numbered 4, after V lost 1 base and J lost 4 bases. Germline assignment: CDR1 SEHNR and CDR2 FQNEAQ (reference sequence). The CDR3 DNA sequence: TGTGCCAGCAGCTTAGATCTAGCGGTGTACAATGAGCAGTTCTTC. Its translation: CASSLDLAVYNEQFF.

In the case of this clonotype: Just one base apart from a much larger clone, this may be a read error. V and J are TRBV10-3 and TRBJ2-3, with TRBD2 matching 9 bases. CDR1 is ENHRY, CDR2 SYGVKD, per germline. The trim removed 10 bases at V and 7 bases at J, leaving 12 bases unmatched. The CDR3 length is 14 residues. CDR3 in DNA: TGTGCCACAGTTCCCGGTAGCGGGAGAAATACGCAGTATTTT. Translated: CATVPGSGRNTQYF.

V and J are TRBV5-1 and TRBJ2-5; D is perhaps TRBD2 (6 bases). The V end lost 0 bases, the J end lost 5 bases, and 14 bases lay between the germline ends. The germline V gene has CDR1 SGHRS and CDR2 YFSETQ. This CDR3 contains 15 residues. CDR3 sequence reads: CASSLVGRREETQYF. CDR3 sequence (DNA): TGCGCCAGCAGCTTGGTAGGCAGGAGGGAGGAGACCCAGTACTTC.

This clonotype turned up a few times. This rearrangement joins TRBV6-5 to TRBJ2-7; tentative D call: TRBD1 (5 bases). Trimming cost V 3 bases and J 1 base, with 13 bases left between them. Germline loops: CDR1 MNHEY, CDR2 SVGAGI. The CDR3 covers 15 residues. The CDR3 sequence is CASSYAGQGSYEQYF. CDR3 DNA sequence: TGTGCCAGCAGTTATGCCGGGCAGGGTTCCTACGAGCAGTACTTC.

As to this clonotype: One end of the junction fails to match germline, which may point to a read error. V gene TRBV18 combines with J gene TRBJ1-4; possibly TRBD1 for D (6 bases). Germline V CDR1 and CDR2: KGHSH, LQKENI. This CDR3 spans 21 amino acids. The CDR3 spells CASSPPTGRGRMLATNKKLFF. DNA of the CDR3: TGTGCCAGCTCACCACCTACAGGCAGGGGCAGAATGCTTGCAACTAATAAAAAACTGTTTTTT.

In this sample, this clonotype is medium-sized. This sequence joins TRBV18 and TRBJ2-5; maybe TRBD1 (5 bases). Trimming pared 3 bases from V and 1 base from J, leaving 9 bases between. The CDR3 runs 14 residues. Germline V gene sequence: CDR1 KGHSH, CDR2 LQKENI. The CDR3 loop is CASSPGRTQETQYF. In nucleotides, the CDR3 is TGTGCCAGCTCACCGGGGCGGACCCAAGAGACCCAGTACTTC.

This clonotype is labeled medium-sized. The chain couples TRBV19 to TRBJ2-1; D gene ambiguous. CDR3 length: 12 residues. V lost 1 base, J lost 7 bases, and 5 bases lay in between. Germline lookup yields CDR1 LNHDA and CDR2 SQIVND (reference sequence). Here the CDR3 reads CASSIGGNEQFF. The CDR3 DNA sequence: TGTGCCAGTAGTATAGGAGGAAATGAGCAGTTCTTC.

The V gene is TRBV30, the J gene TRBJ1-4, with 8 bases fitting TRBD1. V trimming: 4 bases; J trimming: 6 bases; junction bases outside the gene matches: 10. The CDR3 spans 15 residues. Germline V gene lookup returns CDR1 GTSNPN and CDR2 SVGIG (reference sequence). The CDR3 here is CAWKRTGPVDEKLFF. The CDR3 nucleotides read TGTGCCTGGAAACGGACAGGGCCGGTGGATGAAAAACTGTTTTTT.

In its sample, this clonotype ranks as medium-sized. The chain combines TRBV6-6 with TRBJ2-1; 11 bases line up with TRBD2. Germline loops: CDR1 MNHNY, CDR2 SVGAGI (reference sequence). The CDR3 covers 17 residues. V lost 6 bases, J lost 3 bases, and 10 bases stayed unmatched. CDR3: CASRTLGSGGDYNEQFF. As DNA, the CDR3 is TGTGCCAGCAGGACCCTTGGTAGCGGGGGGGACTACAATGAGCAGTTCTTC.

J is TRBJ2-5 and V is TRBV11-2; D uncertain. Trimming took off 5 bases at V and 2 bases at J, with 9 bases between the two ends. CDR1 and CDR2 from the germline V gene are SGHAT and FQNNGV. The CDR3 is 13 residues long. For the CDR3, the DNA is TGTGCCAGCAGCAAAGATCGACAAGAGACCCAGTACTTC. Residues: CASSKDRQETQYF.

Of note for this clonotype: A much larger clone is a single base away; this may be a read error. The chain couples TRBV29-1 to TRBJ1-2; D ambiguous. The CDR3 is 14 amino acids. CDR1 and CDR2 (germline): SQVTM, ANQGSEA. Trimming left V 6 bases short and J 2 bases short, with 16 bases between. CDR3 DNA sequence: TGCAGCGTGTCAGAATGGGCCGGGAACTATGGCTACACCTTC. Encoded protein: CSVSEWAGNYGYTF.

By share of the sample, this clonotype is medium-sized. The rearrangement uses TRBV19 and TRBJ2-1, with D possibly TRBD2 on 7 matching bases. In germline, CDR1 is LNHDA, CDR2 SQIVND (reference sequence). The ends were cut back, 5 bases at V and 3 bases at J, with 17 bases in the middle. The CDR3 contains 16 residues. This CDR3 is CASSPWGRGNYNEQFF. CDR3 bases: TGTGCCAGTAGTCCGTGGGGGCGGGGGAACTACAATGAGCAGTTCTTC.

The table lists this clonotype with a few counts. V usage is TRBV20-1 and J usage is TRBJ2-3; D is possibly TRBD1 or TRBD2 (5 bases each). The CDR3 loop spans 14 amino acids. Trimming took 4 bases from V and 4 from J, leaving 15 bases between them. The germline gives CDR1 DFQATT, CDR2 SNEGSKA (reference sequence). The DNA of the CDR3 is TGCAGTGCTAATGGAGGCAGGGTCGCAGATACGCAGTATTTT. This gives the protein CSANGGRVADTQYF.

This clonotype was seen a few times. The chain joins TRBV28 to TRBJ1-5; D gene uncertain. V was trimmed by 3 bases and J by 2 bases, leaving 5 bases between them. Germline V gives CDR1 MDHEN, CDR2 SYDVKM. The CDR3 sequence is 13 residues long. The CDR3 here is CASSFVGNQPQHF. The DNA for the CDR3 is TGTGCCAGCAGTTTCGTCGGCAATCAGCCCCAGCATTTT.

The gene calls are TRBV28 and TRBJ1-2; D is unclear. The germline gives CDR1 MDHEN, CDR2 SYDVKM. The CDR3 loop spans 14 amino acids. Trimming shortened V by 5 bases and J by 6 bases, and 16 bases separated the two germline ends. The CDR3: CASSPQAAPNGYTF. For the CDR3, the DNA is TGTGCCAGCAGTCCCCAGGCAGCCCCAAATGGCTACACCTTC.

A word on this clonotype: The germline gene is not matched at one end of the junction; a read error may be the cause. The J gene is TRBJ1-3, the V gene TRBV18; 8 positions agree with TRBD1. In germline, CDR1 is KGHSH, CDR2 LQKENI. CDR3 length: 16 residues. The CDR3 loop is CAISPGTGSSGNTIYF. CDR3 coding DNA: TGTGCCATCTCACCAGGGACAGGAAGCTCTGGAAACACCATATATTTT.

This clonotype was picked up a small number of times. This sequence joins TRBV15 and TRBJ2-7; D remains unclear. The CDR3 consists of 14 residues. The V gene lost 5 bases and the J gene lost 0 bases, with 11 bases spanning the gap. Germline CDR1 LNHNV, CDR2 YYDKDF (reference sequence). CDR3 sequence reads: CATSLDPSSYEQYF. Written as DNA, the CDR3 is TGTGCCACCAGCCTTGACCCGAGCTCCTACGAGCAGTACTTC. The full variable domain, its missing parts supplied by reference TRBV15 and TRBJ2-7, is DAMVIQNPRYQVTQFGKPVTLSCSQTLNHNVMYWYQQKSSQAPKLLFHYYDKDFNNEADTPDNFQSRRPNTSFCFLDIRSPGLGDTAMYLCATSLDPSSYEQYFGPGTRLTVT.

The chain joins TRBV12-3 or TRBV12-4 to TRBJ1-5; 7 nucleotides line up with TRBD1. V lost 6 bases and J lost 6; bases outside the gene matches: 5. This CDR3 region has 13 residues. The CDR3 here is CASSPTGSQPQHF. The CDR3, as DNA: TGTGCCAGCAGCCCGACAGGGAGTCAGCCCCAGCATTTT.

The gene calls are TRBV7-9 and TRBJ1-5; 7 nucleotides align to TRBD1. This CDR3 spans 14 amino acids. CDR1 is SEHNR, CDR2 FQNEAQ, per germline (reference sequence). The V gene end was trimmed by 6 bases and the J gene end by 5 bases; junction bases not matched to a gene: 7. The CDR3, as DNA: TGTGCCAGCAGTTCGGACAGGACCGATCAGCCCCAGCATTTT. As protein: CASSSDRTDQPQHF.

CDR3: CASSKDRAGRGTQYF. CDR3 nucleotide sequence: TGTGCCAGTAGTAAGGACAGGGCCGGGCGCGGGACCCAGTACTTC. The chain employs TRBV19 and TRBJ2-5; 8 positions match TRBD1. The CDR3 loop spans 15 amino acids. J gave up 7 bases and V 4 bases, and 11 bases lay outside the gene matches. Germline V lookup: CDR1 LNHDA, CDR2 SQIVND (reference sequence).

This clonotype is medium-sized. The chain links TRBV7-6 to TRBJ2-5; 8 nucleotides align to TRBD1. The length of the CDR3 is 15 residues. The V gene end was trimmed by 1 base and the J gene end by 7 bases; junction bases not matched to a gene: 8. Germline V CDR1 and CDR2: SGHVS, FNYEAQ. The CDR3 protein is CASSLGQGTRGTQYF. The DNA of the CDR3 is TGTGCCAGCAGCTTAGGACAGGGGACCCGGGGGACCCAGTACTTC.

Sample share makes this clonotype medium-sized. The chain employs TRBV7-6 and TRBJ2-7; TRBD2 might be the D (6 bases). V lost 5 bases and J lost 3, with 20 bases in between. Germline assignment: CDR1 SGHVS and CDR2 FNYEAQ. The CDR3 contains 16 residues. The CDR3 sequence: CASSPLGRGGNYEQYF. CDR3 DNA sequence: TGTGCCAGCAGCCCACTGGGGCGGGGAGGAAACTACGAGCAGTACTTC.

This clonotype has just a few counts. The chain uses TRBV6-5 and TRBJ1-1, with no clear D. The CDR3 length is 16 residues. The germline V gene encodes CDR1 MNHEY and CDR2 SVGAGI. V was clipped by 2 bases and J by 1 base, with 14 bases between them. Here the CDR3 reads CASSYQHPGRNTEAFF. The CDR3 DNA follows: TGTGCCAGCAGTTACCAACACCCTGGACGGAACACTGAAGCTTTCTTT.

The V call is TRBV7-9, the J call TRBJ2-1; D not certain. Trimming pared 3 bases from V and 6 bases from J, leaving 15 bases between. Germline lookup yields CDR1 SEHNR and CDR2 FQNEAQ (reference sequence). The CDR3 covers 15 residues. CDR3 coding DNA: TGTGCCAGCAGCTTGGACGGATTACTTCTCAATGAGCAGTTCTTC. This gives the protein CASSLDGLLLNEQFF.

Relative to its sample, this clonotype is medium-sized (0.01 to 0.1%). CDR3 loop: CASTPGTGSGANVLTF. The CDR3 DNA sequence: TGTGCCAGCACCCCCGGGACGGGCTCTGGGGCCAACGTCCTGACTTTC. This sequence joins TRBV6-1 and TRBJ2-6; D is possibly TRBD1 or TRBD2 (5 bases each). Trimming cost V 7 bases and J 0 bases, with 13 bases left between them. This CDR3 spans 16 amino acids. CDR1 and CDR2 from the germline V gene are MNHNS and SASEGT.